The 20 T cell receptor beta chains in this list originate from one sample, sequenced in a study of PD-L1 blockade in urothelial cancer. Profiling relied on immunoSEQ multiplex PCR, and the TCRdb table lists in-frame clones only, not all of them. The sample has approximately 83,000 clones, around four fifths seen once; the top ten hold 8.4%. Time point noted: peripheral blood 6 weeks after treatment start. The source was PBMCs, collected around atezolizumab (anti-PD-L1) treatment. The receptors here all came from a man between 65 and 85 years old with urothelial cancer.

The J gene is TRBJ2-6, the V gene TRBV19; possibly TRBD1 for D (5 bases). From germline, CDR1 is LNHDA and CDR2 SQIVND (reference sequence). V was cut by 6 bases and J by 4 bases, with 7 bases left in between. This CDR3 is 13 amino acids long. The CDR3 here is CASSSGGANVLTF. For the CDR3, the DNA is TGTGCCAGTAGCTCAGGGGGGGCCAACGTCCTGACTTTC.

The sample holds a few counts of this clone. The rearrangement links TRBV5-5 to TRBJ1-1; the D is unclear. Germline CDR1 reads SGHKS; CDR2 reads YYEKEE (reference sequence). V shed 3 bases and J shed 1 base, with 4 bases lying between them. The CDR3 runs 12 residues. The chain's CDR3 is CASSWQNTEAFF. The CDR3 nucleotides read TGTGCCAGCAGCTGGCAGAACACTGAAGCTTTCTTT.

This clone has only a few counts. V and J are TRBV2 and TRBJ2-1; TRBD1 aligns across 9 bases. The CDR3 covers 16 residues. After removal of 3 bases from V and 0 bases from J, the junction contained 3 bases not matched to a gene. Germline V CDR1 and CDR2: SNHLY, FYNNEI. The CDR3 nucleotides are TGTGCCAGCAGTGACTCGACAGGGGGCTCCTACAATGAGCAGTTCTTC. This sequence encodes CASSDSTGGSYNEQFF.

This rearrangement joins TRBV12-5 to TRBJ2-5; 8 nucleotides agree with TRBD1. With V trimmed by 3 bases and J by 4 bases, 1 base remained unmatched. This CDR3 has 13 amino acids. Germline values: CDR1 LGHNT, CDR2 FRNRAP. In nucleotides, the CDR3 is TGTGCTAGTGGTTTACAGGGGGGAGAGACCCAGTACTTC. This translates into CASGLQGGETQYF.

This chain joins TRBV5-6 and TRBJ2-5, with 7 bases that match TRBD1. The CDR3 consists of 14 residues. V was clipped by 3 bases and J by 3 bases; unmatched bases: 5. The germline CDR1 and CDR2 sequences are SGHDT and YYEEEE. Written as DNA, the CDR3 is TGTGCCAGCAGCTCCCGGGACAGCAAAGAGACCCAGTACTTC. This codes for CASSSRDSKETQYF.

The CDR3 DNA reads as TGTGCCAGCAGCTTATCCACCGGTTCTTGGGGACAGGGAACTTACGAGCAGTACTTC. Protein: CASSLSTGSWGQGTYEQYF. V gene TRBV7-8 combines with J gene TRBJ2-7; TRBD1 aligns across 9 bases. Germline assignment: CDR1 SGHVS and CDR2 FQNEAQ. This CDR3 comprises 19 residues. After removal of 2 bases from V and 4 bases from J, the junction contained 18 bases not matched to a gene.

J is TRBJ2-3 and V is TRBV11-3; 9 nucleotides match TRBD2. Per germline, CDR1 SGHNT and CDR2 YENEEA. Losses at the gene ends were 5 bases for V and 2 bases for J; bases not matched to a gene: 8. The CDR3 runs 16 residues. The CDR3 nucleotides read TGTGCCAGCAGCGCCAGCAGCGGGGGGATCACAGATACGCAGTATTTT. This encodes CASSASSGGITDTQYF.

The chain is built from TRBV11-2 and TRBJ2-3; unclear D gene. The germline V and J ends were trimmed by 5 bases and 4 bases, with 13 bases remaining between them. Germline CDR1 and CDR2: SGHAT and FQNNGV. The CDR3 length is 14 residues. The CDR3 here is CASSTSVDSDTQYF. For the CDR3, the DNA is TGTGCCAGCAGCACAAGTGTTGACTCAGATACGCAGTATTTT.

This clone was seen more than once but under ten times. This rearrangement joins TRBV18 to TRBJ1-1, with 9 bases matching TRBD1. The CDR3 has 16 residues. With V trimmed by 2 bases and J by 4 bases, 8 bases remained unmatched. Per the germline V gene, CDR1 is KGHSH and CDR2 is LQKENI. The CDR3 loop reads CASSPSQGAWGTEAFF. CDR3 nucleotides: TGTGCCAGCTCACCATCACAGGGGGCGTGGGGCACTGAAGCTTTCTTT.

The chain's CDR3 is CASSLQAEDTQYF. DNA of the CDR3: TGTGCCAGTTCCCTTCAGGCCGAAGATACGCAGTATTTT. The J gene is TRBJ2-3, the V gene TRBV19, with D uncertain. Germline CDR1 LNHDA, CDR2 SQIVND (reference sequence). V was cut by 8 bases and J by 5 bases, with 14 bases left in between. CDR3 length: 13 residues.

The V call is TRBV6-5, the J call TRBJ1-2; D call uncertain. This CDR3 has 13 residues. V was cut by 6 bases and J by 4 bases, with 12 bases left in between. Germline V lookup: CDR1 MNHEY, CDR2 SVGAGI. The CDR3 region is CASSRGTSYGYTF. The DNA of the CDR3 is TGTGCCAGCAGCCGAGGAACCAGCTATGGCTACACCTTC.

The chain employs TRBV11-2 and TRBJ2-1, with D perhaps TRBD2 (7 bases). V gave up 5 bases and J gave up 8 bases, with 19 bases separating them. Germline assignment: CDR1 SGHAT and CDR2 FQNNGV. The CDR3 has 15 amino acids. In nucleotides, the CDR3 is TGTGCCAGCAGCCTCCAAGGGGGGGGAGGGGATGAGCAGTTCTTC. Amino acid sequence: CASSLQGGGGDEQFF.

This chain uses TRBV19 with TRBJ1-5; TRBD1 aligns across 9 bases. The CDR3 sequence is 15 residues long. J was trimmed by 2 bases and V by 5 bases; bases with no gene match: 4. Germline CDR1 and CDR2: LNHDA and SQIVND (reference sequence). The chain's CDR3 is CASSPDRGGNQPQHF. In nucleotides, the CDR3 is TGTGCCAGTAGTCCGGACAGGGGTGGCAATCAGCCCCAGCATTTT.

The V gene is TRBV5-8, the J gene TRBJ2-4, with TRBD2 as a possible D gene (5 bases). Trimming removed 1 base from V and 5 bases from J, with 10 bases in between. The CDR3 consists of 14 residues. CDR1 is SGHTS, CDR2 YDEGEE, per germline. The CDR3 reads CASSLPGDENIQYF. The CDR3 coding sequence is TGTGCCAGCAGCTTGCCCGGGGATGAAAACATTCAGTACTTC.

Points on this clone: The identical CDR3 is also encoded by other nucleotide sequences in the sample. The chain uses TRBV5-1 and TRBJ2-3, with TRBD2 matching 9 bases. Germline lookup yields CDR1 SGHRS and CDR2 YFSETQ. The CDR3 totals 14 residues. V lost 0 bases to trimming and J lost 4 bases; unmatched junction nucleotides: 0. The CDR3: CASSLGTSADTQYF. In DNA form, the CDR3 reads TGCGCCAGCAGCTTGGGGACTAGCGCAGATACGCAGTATTTT.

This sequence joins TRBV7-9 and TRBJ2-1; 7 bases agree with TRBD1. Germline lookup yields CDR1 SEHNR and CDR2 FQNEAQ (reference sequence). The CDR3 runs to 15 residues. J was trimmed by 9 bases and V by 2 bases; bases with no gene match: 10. The CDR3 loop reads CASSLPDRESGEQFF. The CDR3, as DNA: TGTGCCAGCAGCTTACCCGACAGGGAGTCGGGTGAGCAGTTCTTC.

The rearrangement uses TRBV28 and TRBJ1-2; D is unresolved. The V gene lost 10 bases and the J gene lost 1 base, with 16 bases spanning the gap. The CDR3 is made up of 14 amino acids. Per germline, CDR1 MDHEN and CDR2 SYDVKM. The CDR3, as DNA: TGTGCCATCCGCCCGCCCGGGAATAACTATGGCTACACCTTC. This sequence encodes CAIRPPGNNYGYTF.

V and J are TRBV19 and TRBJ1-1, with D maybe TRBD1 (6 bases). V was cut by 8 bases and J by 1 base, with 17 bases left in between. The germline CDR1 and CDR2 sequences are LNHDA and SQIVND (reference sequence). This CDR3 comprises 15 residues. CDR3 in DNA: TGTGCCAGTTTCGAACTAGGGGGGGGGAACACTGAAGCTTTCTTT. It encodes CASFELGGGNTEAFF.

There are a few counts of this clone. The V call is TRBV5-1, the J call TRBJ1-1; 9 bases are a match to TRBD1. The germline V gene has CDR1 SGHRS and CDR2 YFSETQ. The CDR3 runs 15 residues. V shed 0 bases, J shed 5 bases, and the junction held 5 bases outside the gene matches. CDR3 amino acids: CASSLEGQGRTEAFF. The DNA of the CDR3 is TGCGCCAGCAGCTTGGAGGGACAGGGAAGGACTGAAGCTTTCTTT.

This clone was seen a single time. The chain couples TRBV19 to TRBJ2-5, with 11 bases aligning to TRBD2. The CDR3 sequence is 16 residues long. With V trimmed by 7 bases and J by 4 bases, 11 bases remained unmatched. Germline lookup yields CDR1 LNHDA and CDR2 SQIVND (reference sequence). The DNA for the CDR3 is TGTGCCAGTACCAATAGGCTAGCGGGAGGTGGAGAGACCCAGTACTTC. This translates into CASTNRLAGGGETQYF.